This T cell receptor (beta chain) comes out of a study of OX40 agonist ivuxolimab in advanced cancers. General study results and limits: Among the nonresponders, some also had low normalized T-cell clonal expansion. Partial responders at 0.1-3.0 mg/kg had among the lowest clonal expansion.

In the case of this clone: What it binds is unknown.

Excluded were patients having autoimmune disease history or systemic immunosuppression. Baseline was the first blood sampling point, followed by cycle 4 day 1 and cycle 7 day 1. Repertoires were generated with immunoSEQ multiplex PCR, while TCRdb's copy carries only in-frame clones and drops some. The sample records 20,000 to 30,000 clones, about 85% being singletons. The trim removed 2 bases at V and 0 bases at J, leaving 3 bases unmatched. The length of the CDR3 is 15 residues. Germline loops: CDR1 SGHTA, CDR2 FQGNSA. The material sequenced was CD4+ or CD8+ T cells sorted from blood, taken in a trial of the OX40 agonist ivuxolimab. This chain connects TRBV7-2 to TRBJ1-1; 7 bases agree with TRBD1. The receptor comes from an adult with an advanced solid tumor such as melanoma, head and neck, liver or kidney cancer. CDR3: CASSLLGQMNTEAFF. In DNA form, the CDR3 reads TGTGCCAGCAGCTTACTGGGACAGATGAACACTGAAGCTTTCTTT. Combining the CDR3 with reference TRBV7-2 and TRBJ1-1 gives the whole variable domain GAGVSQSPSNKVTEKGKDVELRCDPISGHTALYWYRQSLGQGLEFLIYFQGNSAPDKSGLPSDRFSAERTGGSVSTLTIQRTQQEDSAVYLCASSLLGQMNTEAFFGQGTRLTVV.